Listed below are T cell receptor beta chains from one sample, sequenced in a study of response to subunit inactivated influenza vaccine. TCRdb redid the calling of the RT-PCR reads with MiXCR, one entry per CDR3 protein. The sample includes more than 550,000 distinct CDR3 sequences, approximately 11% of them seen just once. This sample also belongs to another study, concerning T cells expressing NK-cell markers.

The material sequenced was PBMCs from blood, taken on the day of vaccination. Receptors originate from a man aged 45-60 years who received an inactivated influenza vaccine. CDR3s include the opening cysteine and the closing phenylalanine or tryptophan. The D gene is left open where the match is weak. Not every row has a clone size; where given, it reads once, few, many or a size class.

size,J,D,length,V,CDR3,DNA
.,TRBJ2-1,.,17,TRBV11-1,CASSPRGRFSSYNEQFF,TGTGCCAGCAGCCCTAGGGGGAGGTTTAGCTCCTACAATGAGCAGTTCTTC
few,TRBJ2-7,.,14,TRBV5-1,CASSLEGRRNEQYF,TGCGCCAGCAGCTTGGAGGGACGGAGAAACGAGCAGTACTTC
many,TRBJ2-3,TRBD1,16,TRBV4-3,CASSQAAQGTTDTQYF,TGCGCCAGCAGCCAGGCCGCACAGGGGACCACAGATACGCAGTATTTT
few,TRBJ2-7,TRBD2,13,TRBV30,CAWSAGVGYEQYF,TGTGCCTGGTCGGCGGGAGTAGGTTACGAGCAGTACTTC
.,TRBJ1-1,TRBD1,14,TRBV6-1,CASRGQGLNTEAFF,TGTGCCAGCAGGGGACAGGGGTTGAACACTGAAGCTTTCTTT
.,TRBJ1-2,.,15,TRBV6-5,CASSYSTGSRNGYTF,TGTGCCAGCAGTTACTCGACGGGGTCGAGGAATGGCTACACCTTC
few,TRBJ1-5,.,10,TRBV20-1,CSALMETQHF,TGCAGTGCCTTGATGGAAACCCAGCATTTT
many,TRBJ2-2,.,14,TRBV5-1,CASSGTGPTGELFF,TGCGCCAGCAGCGGGACGGGACCCACCGGGGAGCTGTTTTTT
many,TRBJ2-7,TRBD2,15,TRBV19,CASSPGTSASYEQYF,TGTGCCAGTAGTCCAGGGACTAGCGCGTCCTACGAGCAGTACTTC
few,TRBJ2-4,.,15,TRBV4-2,CASSQTGQGKNIQYF,TGTGCCAGCAGCCAAACGGGGCAAGGGAAAAACATTCAGTACTTC
many,TRBJ2-4,.,17,TRBV9,CASSSFIGTKSKNIQYF,TGTGCCAGCAGTTCGTTTATAGGGACGAAATCCAAAAACATTCAGTACTTC
few,TRBJ2-7,TRBD2,15,TRBV9,CASSVGSGSGYEQYF,TGTGCCAGCAGCGTAGGGTCGGGTAGCGGGTACGAGCAGTACTTC
few,TRBJ2-2,.,14,TRBV4-3,CASSHGAHTGELFF,TGCGCCAGCAGCCACGGGGCCCACACCGGGGAGCTGTTTTTT
.,TRBJ2-3,TRBD2,15,TRBV6-1,CASSEASGTSETQYF,TGTGCCAGCAGTGAAGCGTCTGGGACTAGTGAGACGCAGTATTTT
many,TRBJ2-1,.,15,TRBV7-2,CASSFAPTRSNEQFF,TGTGCCAGCAGCTTTGCTCCCACCCGCTCCAATGAGCAGTTCTTC
many,TRBJ2-5,TRBD1,16,TRBV5-1,CASSFYRGAPQETQYF,TGCGCCAGCAGCTTCTACAGGGGCGCCCCACAAGAGACCCAGTACTTC
few,TRBJ2-7,.,15,TRBV12-3/TRBV12-4,CASSLFLTGTYEQYF,TGTGCCAGCAGTCTCTTCCTGACAGGAACATACGAGCAGTACTTC
.,TRBJ2-2,.,15,TRBV7-2,CASSLAQDRVGELFF,TGTGCCAGCAGCTTAGCGCAGGACCGGGTCGGGGAGCTGTTTTTT
once,TRBJ2-1,TRBD1,16,TRBV5-1,CASSLYGTGSYNEQFF,TGCGCCAGCAGCTTGTACGGGACAGGGTCCTACAATGAGCAGTTCTTC
few,TRBJ1-5,.,14,TRBV5-1,CASSPRGGLQPQHF,TGCGCCAGCAGCCCCCGGGGTGGGCTACAGCCCCAGCATTTT
.,TRBJ2-5,.,15,TRBV20-1,CSAEPGQGNQETQYF,TGCAGTGCTGAACCGGGACAAGGGAATCAAGAGACCCAGTACTTC
few,TRBJ2-7,.,14,TRBV18,CASSPPGSYYEQYF,TGTGCCAGCTCACCCCCGGGCAGCTACTACGAGCAGTACTTC
few,TRBJ2-7,TRBD2,14,TRBV29-1,CSVEAGGTPYEQYF,TGCAGCGTTGAAGCGGGAGGTACCCCCTACGAGCAGTACTTC
many,TRBJ2-7,.,14,TRBV27,CASSSNTNLYEQYF,TGTGCCAGCAGTTCCAACACGAACCTCTACGAGCAGTACTTC
.,TRBJ2-7,.,15,TRBV11-3,CASSLYSEGPYEQYF,TGTGCCAGCAGCTTATATTCCGAGGGGCCCTACGAGCAGTACTTC
few,TRBJ1-5,.,13,TRBV12-3/TRBV12-4,CASGQTGSRPQHF,TGTGCCAGCGGACAGACAGGATCGCGGCCCCAGCATTTT
many,TRBJ2-1,TRBD2,12,TRBV6-2/TRBV6-3,CASSLSGIEQFF,TGTGCCAGCAGTTTGAGCGGGATCGAGCAGTTCTTC
.,TRBJ2-1,.,16,TRBV18,CASSPSGLVGNNEQFF,TGTGCCAGCTCACCGTCGGGTTTAGTCGGCAACAATGAGCAGTTCTTC
few,TRBJ2-7,.,13,TRBV3-1,CASSQVDSYEQYF,TGTGCCAGCAGCCAAGTGGACAGCTACGAGCAGTACTTC
.,TRBJ1-6,.,15,TRBV28,CASMPGEAYNSPLHF,TGTGCCAGCATGCCGGGGGAAGCATATAATTCACCCCTCCACTTT
many,TRBJ1-1,.,12,TRBV12-3/TRBV12-4,CASSQNRAEAFF,TGTGCCAGCAGCCAAAACAGGGCTGAAGCTTTCTTT
few,TRBJ2-3,.,17,TRBV6-5,CASSSMRISEPTDTQYF,TGTGCCAGCAGTTCCATGCGTATCTCAGAACCCACAGATACGCAGTATTTT
.,TRBJ1-1,.,15,TRBV27,CASSLRNIGQTEAFF,TGTGCCAGCAGTTTACGGAATATCGGACAGACTGAAGCTTTCTTT
.,TRBJ2-7,TRBD1,15,TRBV14,CASSHRDRGRYEQYF,TGTGCCAGCAGCCACCGGGACAGGGGGCGTTACGAGCAGTACTTC
few,TRBJ2-2,TRBD1,17,TRBV7-9,CASSLRNRDRNTGELFF,TGTGCCAGCAGCTTAAGGAACCGGGACAGGAACACCGGGGAGCTGTTTTTT
.,TRBJ2-1,.,13,TRBV20-1,CSARVRSYNEQFF,TGCAGTGCGAGGGTCAGGAGCTACAATGAGCAGTTCTTC
many,TRBJ2-7,.,13,TRBV4-2,CASRESNRDEQYF,TGTGCCAGCAGGGAAAGCAACAGGGACGAGCAGTACTTC
few,TRBJ2-4,TRBD1,15,TRBV4-3,CASSRRTGGENIQYF,TGCGCCAGCAGCCGGAGAACAGGGGGCGAAAACATTCAGTACTTC
.,TRBJ2-4,.,12,TRBV29-1,CSVEVVGDIQYF,TGCAGCGTTGAAGTCGTCGGAGACATTCAGTACTTC